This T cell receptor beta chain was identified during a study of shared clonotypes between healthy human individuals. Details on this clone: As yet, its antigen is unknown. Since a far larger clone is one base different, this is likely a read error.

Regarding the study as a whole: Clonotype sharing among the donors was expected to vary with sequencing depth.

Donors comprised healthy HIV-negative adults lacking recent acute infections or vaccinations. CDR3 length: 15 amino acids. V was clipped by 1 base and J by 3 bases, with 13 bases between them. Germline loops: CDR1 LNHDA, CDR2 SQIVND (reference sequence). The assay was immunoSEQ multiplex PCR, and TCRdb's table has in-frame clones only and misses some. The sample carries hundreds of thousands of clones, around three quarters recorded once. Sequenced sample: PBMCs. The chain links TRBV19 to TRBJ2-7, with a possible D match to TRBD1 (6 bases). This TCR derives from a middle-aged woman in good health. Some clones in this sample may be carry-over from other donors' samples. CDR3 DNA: TGTGCCAGTAGTATAGGAGGGGACACTTACTACGAGCAGTACTTC. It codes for CASSIGGDTYYEQYF. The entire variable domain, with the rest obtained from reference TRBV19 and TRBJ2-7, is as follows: DGGITQSPKYLFRKEGQNVTLSCEQNLNHDAMYWYRQDPGQGLRLIYYSQIVNDFQKGDIAEGYSVSREKKESFPLTVTSAQKNPTAFYLCASSIGGDTYYEQYFGPGTRLTVT.